There are a few counts of the clone carrying this T cell receptor beta chain. What it binds is not known. The V end lost 1 base, the J end lost 0 bases, and 7 bases lay between the germline ends. CDR3 length equals 14 residues. Per the germline V gene, CDR1 is SGHTA and CDR2 is FQGNSA. This sample stems from a study of T-cell reconstitution after alpha-beta-depleted transplantation in children. General study points: Expanded clones from the graft, numbering several hundred, reportedly supplied alpha-beta T cells about two months after transplant. TCRbeta diversity was high at day 60 in some patients (a result of surviving recipient T cells and thymic progenitors). T-cell numbers and diversity, one year after transplant, stemmed largely from T cells that were newly produced.

A library of TCRbeta sequences, prepared with unique molecular identifiers, was generated. Via MiXCR, TCRdb re-called the PCR reads, giving one row per CDR3 protein. This repertoire shows fewer than 750,000 distinct CDR3 sequences, more than 20% found once; its top ten account for 36%. The V gene is TRBV7-2, the J gene TRBJ2-7; D remains ambiguous. The TCR comes from a boy under two years old with Wiskott-Aldrich syndrome, due to receive a stem cell transplant. The sequencing used PBMCs, collected before TCRalphabeta/CD19-depleted stem cell transplant. CDR3 loop: CASSLEWGSYEQYF. For the CDR3, the DNA is TGTGCCAGCAGCTTAGAGTGGGGCTCCTACGAGCAGTACTTC.